These 6 T cell receptor beta chains originate from one sample sequenced in a study of cytomegalovirus exposure and HLA in healthy donors. The PCR ran on 60 Vbeta and 13 Jbeta primers. Clones were sequenced by immunoSEQ multiplex PCR, and TCRdb holds only the in-frame ones, with some missing. This table holds around 150,000 clones, 75% to 85% found once. Sequenced sample: PBMCs. These receptor sequences come from a woman aged 18-35 years in good health and CMV-seronegative.

This clone came up once. The chain has TRBV6-5 and TRBJ1-4, with TRBD1 matching 8 bases. The germline V gene has CDR1 MNHEY and CDR2 SVGAGI. The CDR3 consists of 14 residues. V shed 4 bases and J 8 bases; nucleotides not matched to a gene: 6. The CDR3 DNA sequence: TGTGCCAGCAGTTTTGACAGGGGAGGAGAAAAACTGTTTTTT. Protein: CASSFDRGGEKLFF.

V usage is TRBV19 and J usage is TRBJ1-5, with 7 nucleotides matching TRBD1. CDR1 is LNHDA and CDR2 is SQIVND in the germline V gene (reference sequence). The CDR3 runs 14 residues. The junction had 6 bases not matched to a gene; V was cut back by 7 bases and J by 3 bases. The CDR3 coding sequence is TGTGCCAGTAACGACAGGGCTTACAATCAGCCCCAGCATTTT. It codes for CASNDRAYNQPQHF.

The J gene is TRBJ2-5, the V gene TRBV7-2; D possibly corresponds to TRBD2 (6 bases). The J call may be mistaken, given a closer DNA end match to TRBJ2-7. CDR3 size: 15 residues. Germline-derived CDR1 and CDR2 are SGHTA and FQGNSA. The CDR3 DNA is TGTGCCAGCAGCCGGGCGGGTAGCGGCCCCTACGAGCAGTACTTC. Its translation: CASSRAGSGPYEQYF.

The CDR3 region is CASSLTTGFVGEQYF. CDR3 DNA: TGTGCCAGCAGTTTAACTACAGGGTTCGTAGGAGAGCAGTACTTC. V is TRBV27 and J is TRBJ2-7; D perhaps matches TRBD1 (6 bases). V lost 2 bases and J 7 bases, leaving 18 bases between the germline ends. The CDR3 spans 15 residues. Germline loops: CDR1 MNHEY, CDR2 SMNVEV (reference sequence).

V is TRBV14 and J is TRBJ2-3; the D gene is possibly TRBD1 (6 bases). This CDR3 is 16 amino acids long. CDR1 is SGHDN and CDR2 is FVKESK in the germline V gene. Trimming removed 4 bases from V and 3 bases from J, with 17 bases in between. The CDR3 reads CASSPLQGQGTDTQYF. The CDR3 DNA is TGTGCCAGCAGCCCCCTACAGGGCCAGGGAACAGATACGCAGTATTTT.

This clone has just one count. The chain has TRBV27 and TRBJ2-7, with D possibly being TRBD1 (5 bases). The V end was cut by 5 bases, the J end by 5 bases, with 16 bases between. From germline, CDR1 is MNHEY and CDR2 SMNVEV (reference sequence). This CDR3 has 14 amino acids. The CDR3 spells CASSVFIGANEQYF. The CDR3 DNA reads TGTGCCAGCAGTGTTTTTATTGGGGCGAACGAGCAGTACTTC.